This T cell receptor (beta chain) was captured by sequencing in a study of blood T cell repertoires in COVID-19. V lost 2 bases and J 0 bases, leaving 11 bases between the germline ends. The CDR3 runs 15 residues. Germline assignment: CDR1 SGHNT and CDR2 YENEEA. How the authors handled the data: Scientists estimated how many nucleated cells there were by amplifying reference gene primers. Only in-frame clones appear in the TCRdb table, and some are missing; sequencing was by immunoSEQ multiplex PCR. Clonal size and the V and J genes are those of that table, whereas D and trimming came from the DNA. The top ten clones hold 24% of a sample with more than 85,000 clones, around 75% of them seen once.

This sequence was found in a man in his sixties or seventies with acute or convalescent COVID-19. Sequenced sample: peripheral blood. This chain joins TRBV11-3 and TRBJ2-7; possible D gene TRBD2, 5 bases. As DNA, the CDR3 is TGTGCCAGCAGCTTACACTCGGGGAGCTCCTACGAGCAGTACTTC. This translates into CASSLHSGSSYEQYF.